The clone carrying this T cell receptor (beta chain) was counted once. This entry belongs to a study of blood T cell repertoires in COVID-19. Study-level information: There were acute and convalescent COVID-19 samples, and they came from the United States, Italy and Spain. PBMCs, B-cell-depleted T cells, or T cells provided the cDNA or gDNA that made up the material.

V was pared by 4 bases and J by 0 bases, with 10 bases between. This CDR3 spans 16 amino acids. Germline-derived CDR1 and CDR2 are LNHDA and SQIVND (reference sequence). Original processing methods: Nucleated cell counts were estimated from reference gene primer amplification. Only in-frame clones appear in the TCRdb table, and some are missing; sequencing was by immunoSEQ multiplex PCR. V, J and clone size are those of that table, while D and trimming were read from the DNA. Altogether about 150,000 clones are present, over 75% being singletons, with the ten largest covering around 8%. This receptor was identified in a woman aged 55-75 years with COVID-19, enrolled during active disease. What was sequenced was peripheral blood. This chain connects TRBV19 to TRBJ2-6; weak D call: TRBD1 (5 bases). CDR3 nucleotide sequence: TGTGCCAGTAGTAATGAAGGGGCCTCTGGGGCCAACGTCCTGACTTTC. Translated: CASSNEGASGANVLTF.